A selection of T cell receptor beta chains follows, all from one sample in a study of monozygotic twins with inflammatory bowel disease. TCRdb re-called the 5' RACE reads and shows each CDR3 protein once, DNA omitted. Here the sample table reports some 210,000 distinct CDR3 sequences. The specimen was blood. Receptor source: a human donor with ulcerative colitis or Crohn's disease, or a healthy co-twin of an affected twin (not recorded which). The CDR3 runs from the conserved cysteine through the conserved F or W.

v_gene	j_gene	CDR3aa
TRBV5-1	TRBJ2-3	CASSLAVSSSTDTQYF
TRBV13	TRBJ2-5	CASSYGQGGGETQYF
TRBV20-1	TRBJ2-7	CSAHFVAGDSYEQYF
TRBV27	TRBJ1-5	CASSLLEGGQPQHF
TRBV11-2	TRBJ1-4	CASSLGAMTFEKLFF
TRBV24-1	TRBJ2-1	CATSDHGLVGGEEQFF
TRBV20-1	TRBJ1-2	CSAAPIQGQLANYGYTF
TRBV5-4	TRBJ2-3	CASSPSGGWDTQYF
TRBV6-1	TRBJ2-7	CASSEMVEGYEQYF
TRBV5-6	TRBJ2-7	CASSFWSSYEQYF
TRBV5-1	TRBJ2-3	CASSLPPPQFSTDTQYF
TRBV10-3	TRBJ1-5	CAISESRGAGHQPQHF
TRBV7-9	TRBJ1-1	CASSLALGPGAFF
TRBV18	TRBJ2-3	CASSPRLVATGADTQYF
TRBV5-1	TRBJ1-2	CASSLEGRANYGYTF